This T cell receptor (beta chain) was sequenced for a study of cytomegalovirus exposure and HLA in healthy donors. Data came from immunoSEQ multiplex PCR; TCRdb stores just in-frame clones and leaves some out. The sample has 95,000 to 150,000 clones; roughly 84% are singletons. Trimming took 7 bases from V and 4 from J, leaving 13 bases between them. The CDR3 contains 13 residues. Germline-derived CDR1 and CDR2 are MNHEY and SMNVEV (reference sequence). The sample consisted of PBMCs. The rearrangement joins TRBV27 to TRBJ1-2, with D possibly being TRBD1 (6 bases). This receptor was obtained from a woman aged 25 to 39 in good health and CMV-seronegative. CDR3: CASTGGGPYGYTF. CDR3 nucleotide sequence: TGTGCCAGCACGGGGGGGGGCCCCTATGGCTACACCTTC.